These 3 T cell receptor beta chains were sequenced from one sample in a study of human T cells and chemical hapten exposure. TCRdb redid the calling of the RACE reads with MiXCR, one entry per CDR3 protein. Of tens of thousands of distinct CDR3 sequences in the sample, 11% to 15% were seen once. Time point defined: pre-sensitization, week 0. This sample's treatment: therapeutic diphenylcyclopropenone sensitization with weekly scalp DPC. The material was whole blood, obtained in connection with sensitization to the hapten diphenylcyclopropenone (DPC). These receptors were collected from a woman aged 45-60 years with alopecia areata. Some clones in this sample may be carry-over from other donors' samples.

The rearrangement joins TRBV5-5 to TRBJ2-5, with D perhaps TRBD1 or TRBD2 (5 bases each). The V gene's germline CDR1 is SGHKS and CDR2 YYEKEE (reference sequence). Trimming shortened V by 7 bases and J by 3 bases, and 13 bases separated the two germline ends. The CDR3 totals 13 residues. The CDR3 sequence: CASGAGTEETQYF. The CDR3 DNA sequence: TGTGCCAGCGGGGCCGGGACGGAAGAGACCCAGTACTTC.

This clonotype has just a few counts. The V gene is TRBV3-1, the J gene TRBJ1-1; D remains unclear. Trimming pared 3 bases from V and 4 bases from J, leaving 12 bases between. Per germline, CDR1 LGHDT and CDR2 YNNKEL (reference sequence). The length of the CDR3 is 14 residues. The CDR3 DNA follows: TGTGCCAGCAGCCAGATAGACGGAGGCACTGAAGCTTTCTTT. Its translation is CASSQIDGGTEAFF.

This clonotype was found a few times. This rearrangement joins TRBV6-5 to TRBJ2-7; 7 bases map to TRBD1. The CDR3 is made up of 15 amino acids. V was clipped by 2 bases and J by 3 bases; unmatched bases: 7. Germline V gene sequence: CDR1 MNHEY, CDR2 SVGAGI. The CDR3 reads CASSYAPTGSYEQYF. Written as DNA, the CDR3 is TGTGCCAGCAGTTACGCACCGACAGGGAGCTACGAGCAGTACTTC.